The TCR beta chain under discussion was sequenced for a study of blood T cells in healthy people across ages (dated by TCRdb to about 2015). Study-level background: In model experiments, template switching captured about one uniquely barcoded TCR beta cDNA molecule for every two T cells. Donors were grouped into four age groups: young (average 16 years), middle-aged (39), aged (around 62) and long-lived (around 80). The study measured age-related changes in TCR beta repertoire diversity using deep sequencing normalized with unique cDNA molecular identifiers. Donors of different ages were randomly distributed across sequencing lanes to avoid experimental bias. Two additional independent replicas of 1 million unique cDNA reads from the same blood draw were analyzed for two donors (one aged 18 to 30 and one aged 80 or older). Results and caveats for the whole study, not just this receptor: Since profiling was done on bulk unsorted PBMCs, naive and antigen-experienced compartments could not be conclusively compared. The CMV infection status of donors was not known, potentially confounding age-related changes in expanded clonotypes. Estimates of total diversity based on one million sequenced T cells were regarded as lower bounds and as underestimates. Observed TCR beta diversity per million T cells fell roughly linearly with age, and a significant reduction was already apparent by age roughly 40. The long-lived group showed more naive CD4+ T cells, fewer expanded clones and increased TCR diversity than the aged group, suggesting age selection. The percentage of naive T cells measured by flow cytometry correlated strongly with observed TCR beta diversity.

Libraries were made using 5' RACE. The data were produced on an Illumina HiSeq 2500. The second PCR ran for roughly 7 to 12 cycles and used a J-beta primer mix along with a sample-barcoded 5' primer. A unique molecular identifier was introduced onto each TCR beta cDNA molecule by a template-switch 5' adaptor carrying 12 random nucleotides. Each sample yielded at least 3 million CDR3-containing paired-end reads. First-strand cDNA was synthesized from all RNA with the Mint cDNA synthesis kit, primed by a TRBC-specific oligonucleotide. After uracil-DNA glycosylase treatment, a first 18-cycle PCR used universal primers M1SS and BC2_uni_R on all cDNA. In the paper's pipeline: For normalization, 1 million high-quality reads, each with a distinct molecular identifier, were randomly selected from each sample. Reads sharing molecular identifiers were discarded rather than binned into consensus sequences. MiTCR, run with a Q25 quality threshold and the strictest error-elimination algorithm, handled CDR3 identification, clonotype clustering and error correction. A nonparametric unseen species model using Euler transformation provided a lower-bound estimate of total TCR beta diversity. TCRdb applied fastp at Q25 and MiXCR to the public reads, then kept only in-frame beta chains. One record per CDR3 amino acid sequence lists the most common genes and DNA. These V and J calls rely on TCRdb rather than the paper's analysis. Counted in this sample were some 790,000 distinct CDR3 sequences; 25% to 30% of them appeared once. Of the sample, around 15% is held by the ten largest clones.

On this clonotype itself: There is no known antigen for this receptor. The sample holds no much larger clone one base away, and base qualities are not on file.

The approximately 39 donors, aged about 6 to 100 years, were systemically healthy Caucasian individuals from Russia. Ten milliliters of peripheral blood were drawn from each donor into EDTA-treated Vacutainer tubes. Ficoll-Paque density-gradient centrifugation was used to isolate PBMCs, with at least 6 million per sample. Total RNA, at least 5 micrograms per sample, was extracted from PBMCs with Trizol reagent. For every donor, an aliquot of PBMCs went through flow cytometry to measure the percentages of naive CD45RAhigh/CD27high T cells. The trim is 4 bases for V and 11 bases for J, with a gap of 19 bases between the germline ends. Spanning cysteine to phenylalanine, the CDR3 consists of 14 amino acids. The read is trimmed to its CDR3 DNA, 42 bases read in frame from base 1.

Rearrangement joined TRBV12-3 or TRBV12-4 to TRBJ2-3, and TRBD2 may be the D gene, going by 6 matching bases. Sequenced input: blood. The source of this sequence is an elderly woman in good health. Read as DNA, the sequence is TGTGCCAGCAGTTGGGCCGGGGGACCCAATGTGCAGTATTTT. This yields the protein CASSWAGGPNVQYF.